These 14 T cell receptor beta chains were all obtained from the same sample, sequenced in a study of human T cells and chemical hapten exposure. Documented time point: patch test 3, about 24 weeks after DPC sensitization. Specified treatment: therapeutic diphenylcyclopropenone sensitization with weekly scalp DPC. TCRdb itself ran the RACE reads through MiXCR, one entry per CDR3 protein. The top ten clones hold around 10% of a sample with about 97,000 distinct CDR3 sequences, about 28% of them seen once. The source material was whole blood, sampled in connection with sensitization to the hapten diphenylcyclopropenone (DPC). The receptors derive from a man aged 40-49 years with alopecia areata. Some clones in this sample may be carry-over from other donors' samples.

This clonotype has only a few counts. The chain uses TRBV7-9 and TRBJ2-3; the match to TRBD2 covers 7 bases. Unmatched junction bases numbered 6, after V lost 4 bases and J lost 2 bases. CDR1 and CDR2 from the germline V gene are SEHNR and FQNEAQ (reference sequence). The CDR3 is 15 amino acids. The CDR3 region is CASSSGTTSTDTQYF. The CDR3 DNA reads TGTGCCAGCAGCTCCGGGACTACATCCACAGATACGCAGTATTTT.

CDR3 DNA sequence: TGTGCCAGCAGACCTACACCCACCGGGGAGCTGTTTTTT. The encoded protein is CASRPTPTGELFF. The chain carries TRBV7-3 and TRBJ2-2, with D unclear. Between the trimmed V and J ends, which lost 6 bases and 4 bases, there was a span of 9 bases. The CDR3 has 13 residues. Per the germline V gene, CDR1 is SGHTA and CDR2 is FQGTGA. The variable domain in full, completed from reference TRBV7-3 and TRBJ2-2, reads GAGVSQTPSNKVTEKGKYVELRCDPISGHTALYWYRQSLGQGPEFLIYFQGTGAADDSGLPNDRFFAVRPEGSVSTLKIQRTERGDSAVYLCASRPTPTGELFFGEGSRLTVL.

In its sample, this clonotype was seen a few times. This chain connects TRBV2 to TRBJ2-4, with TRBD2 identical over 7 bases. With V trimmed by 6 bases and J by 2 bases, 4 bases remained unmatched. There are 14 residues in the CDR3. Germline CDR1 and CDR2: SNHLY and FYNNEI. The CDR3 region has the DNA TGTGCCAGCAGAGCGACTAGCTCCAAAAACATTCAGTACTTC. It yields the protein CASRATSSKNIQYF.

This clonotype was found a few times. V is TRBV3-1 and J is TRBJ2-7; D is unresolved. Between the trimmed V and J ends, which lost 6 bases and 3 bases, there was a span of 12 bases. CDR3 length: 13 residues. Germline V gives CDR1 LGHDT, CDR2 YNNKEL (reference sequence). The chain's CDR3 is CASSSSGFYEQYF. Here the CDR3 DNA reads TGTGCCAGCAGTTCTTCAGGATTCTACGAGCAGTACTTC.

This clonotype was recorded a few times. This chain uses TRBV28 with TRBJ2-1, with 8 bases matching TRBD2. Trimming cost V 8 bases and J 7 bases; bases outside gene matches: 10. Germline CDR1 reads MDHEN; CDR2 reads SYDVKM. This CDR3 has 14 amino acids. CDR3 DNA sequence: TGTGCCAGCTACAGGACTAGCCTGGGGAATGAGCAGTTCTTC. Protein product: CASYRTSLGNEQFF.

The DNA for the CDR3 is TGTGCCAGCAGTTTACGGTGGCTAGCGGGAGAATGGGGAAGAAGCACAGATACGCAGTATTTT. Residues: CASSLRWLAGEWGRSTDTQYF. The chain joins TRBV27 to TRBJ2-3, with 10 bases identical to TRBD2. Germline V gene lookup returns CDR1 MNHEY and CDR2 SMNVEV (reference sequence). The V and J ends lost 2 bases and 0 bases, in that order; junction bases with no gene match: 17. CDR3 size: 21 residues.

V gene TRBV5-1 combines with J gene TRBJ1-2, with 9 bases matching TRBD1. Per the germline V gene, CDR1 is SGHRS and CDR2 is YFSETQ. V dropped 1 base and J dropped 2; count of bases not matched to a gene: 3. This CDR3 region has 15 residues. The CDR3 nucleotides are TGCGCCAGCAGCTTGCCGGGACAGGGAAACTATGGCTACACCTTC. This translates into CASSLPGQGNYGYTF.

Only a few counts were recorded for this clonotype. The chain combines TRBV2 with TRBJ2-1; 7 nucleotides align to TRBD2. This CDR3 is built from 13 residues. Germline V gene data show CDR1 as SNHLY and CDR2 as FYNNEI. J was trimmed by 5 bases and V by 10 bases; bases with no gene match: 8. CDR3 nucleotide sequence: TGTGCCACTCTGACTAGCCCGAACAATGAGCAGTTCTTC. It encodes CATLTSPNNEQFF.

The J gene is TRBJ2-7, the V gene TRBV12-3 or TRBV12-4; D possibly uses TRBD1 or TRBD2 (5 bases each). V dropped 6 bases and J dropped 2 bases, with 29 bases sitting between them. The CDR3 spans 19 residues. CDR3: CASSPTSGPWGDFTYEQYF. CDR3 bases: TGTGCCAGCAGCCCTACCTCGGGGCCTTGGGGAGACTTCACCTACGAGCAGTACTTC.

The chain is built from TRBV10-3 and TRBJ2-7; 9 nucleotides agree with TRBD1. The CDR3 runs 15 residues. V was pared by 6 bases and J by 5 bases, with 11 bases of the junction left unmatched. CDR1 and CDR2 (germline): ENHRY, SYGVKD. The CDR3 nucleotides are TGTGCCATCAGGGACCCGGGACAGGGTCGCGACGAGCAGTACTTC. It yields the protein CAIRDPGQGRDEQYF.

This chain uses TRBV29-1 with TRBJ2-1; TRBD2 aligns across 9 bases. The CDR3 runs to 14 residues. Trimming removed 6 bases from V and 3 bases from J; junction bases left unmatched: 6. Per germline, CDR1 SQVTM and CDR2 ANQGSEA. This chain's CDR3 is CSVSSGTNYNEQFF. DNA of the CDR3: TGCAGCGTATCTAGCGGGACAAACTACAATGAGCAGTTCTTC.

This clonotype was found a few times. The chain uses TRBV4-1 and TRBJ2-1, with a possible D match to TRBD2 (6 bases). Germline V gene sequence: CDR1 MGHRA, CDR2 YSYEKL. The CDR3 has 15 amino acids. Trimming left V 1 base short and J 3 bases short, with 10 bases between. In nucleotides, the CDR3 is TGCGCCAGCAGCCAAGCCGGAGGGGACTACAATGAGCAGTTCTTC. Amino acids: CASSQAGGDYNEQFF.

This clonotype has more than one count but fewer than ten. The chain recombines TRBV19 with TRBJ2-1; 7 nucleotides agree with TRBD2. The length of the CDR3 is 16 residues. CDR1 and CDR2 (germline): LNHDA, SQIVND (reference sequence). After removal of 2 bases from V and 9 bases from J, the junction contained 13 bases not matched to a gene. The CDR3: CASSIFLAALQGEQFF. In DNA form, the CDR3 reads TGTGCCAGTAGTATATTCCTAGCGGCCTTACAAGGTGAGCAGTTCTTC.

The rearrangement joins TRBV7-2 to TRBJ2-3; D uncertain. V lost 6 bases and J lost 2, with 12 bases in between. CDR3 size: 14 residues. The V gene's germline CDR1 is SGHTA and CDR2 FQGNSA. CDR3 region: CASSTGTLTDTQYF. CDR3 nucleotides: TGTGCCAGCAGTACCGGCACCCTCACAGATACGCAGTATTTT.